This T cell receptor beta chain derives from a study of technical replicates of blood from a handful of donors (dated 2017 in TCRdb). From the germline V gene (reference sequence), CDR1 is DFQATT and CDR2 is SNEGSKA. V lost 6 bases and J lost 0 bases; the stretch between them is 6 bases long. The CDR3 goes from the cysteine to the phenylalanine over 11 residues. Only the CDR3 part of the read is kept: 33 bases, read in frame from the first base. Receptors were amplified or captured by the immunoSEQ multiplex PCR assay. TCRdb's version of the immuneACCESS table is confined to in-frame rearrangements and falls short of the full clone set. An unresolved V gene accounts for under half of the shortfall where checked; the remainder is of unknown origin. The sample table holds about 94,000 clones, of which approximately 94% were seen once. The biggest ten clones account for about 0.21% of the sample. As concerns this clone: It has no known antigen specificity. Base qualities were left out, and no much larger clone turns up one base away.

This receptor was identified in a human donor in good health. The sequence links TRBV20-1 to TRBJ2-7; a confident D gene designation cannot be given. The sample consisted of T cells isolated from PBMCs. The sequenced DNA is TGCAGTGCCCTTAGCTCCTACGAGCAGTACTTC. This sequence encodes CSALSSYEQYF.